Below, 10 T cell receptor beta chains from the same sample are listed, as sequenced in a study of early T cells in non-severe SARS-CoV-2 infection. Each CDR3 protein gets one entry after TCRdb re-called the 5' RACE reads with MiXCR. The top ten clones hold around 20% of a sample with approximately 40,000 distinct CDR3 sequences, about 6% of them seen once. This specimen consisted of whole blood, obtained at baseline. All receptors come from an adult who was a healthcare worker with PCR-confirmed SARS-CoV-2 infection or an uninfected control (not recorded which).

This clonotype was picked up many times. The J gene is TRBJ2-2, the V gene TRBV20-1, with D tentatively TRBD2 (5 bases). CDR1 and CDR2 from the germline V gene are DFQATT and SNEGSKA (reference sequence). The CDR3 has 17 residues. V was cut by 3 bases and J by 2 bases, with 19 bases left in between. The CDR3 DNA reads as TGCAGTGCTAGGGCGTTAAGGAAAGCGGAAAACACCGGGGAGCTGTTTTTT. Its protein is CSARALRKAENTGELFF.

This chain links TRBV20-1 with TRBJ2-3; D may be TRBD2 (5 bases). Trimming took 3 bases from V and 9 from J, leaving 7 bases between them. This CDR3 spans 10 amino acids. CDR1 DFQATT and CDR2 SNEGSKA come from the germline V gene (reference sequence). The CDR3 region is CSASGGTQYF. The CDR3 DNA sequence: TGCAGTGCTAGTGGAGGAACGCAGTATTTT.

The sample holds many counts of this clonotype. The chain uses TRBV11-2 and TRBJ1-6; D unclear. Looked up from germline, CDR1 is SGHAT and CDR2 is FQNNGV. The CDR3 runs to 13 residues. The V end lost 3 bases, the J end lost 5 bases, and 5 bases lay between the germline ends. In DNA, the CDR3 is TGTGCCAGCAGCTTTGGGGATAATTCACCCCTCCACTTT. This gives the protein CASSFGDNSPLHF.

There are many counts of this clonotype. The rearrangement links TRBV7-6 to TRBJ2-1, with D possibly being TRBD2 (6 bases). The V and J ends lost 0 bases and 9 bases respectively, with 18 bases between them. Germline V gene lookup returns CDR1 SGHVS and CDR2 FNYEAQ. The CDR3 consists of 16 residues. The CDR3, as DNA: TGTGCCAGCAGCTTAGCCCCCGGGAGCACTAGTAGTGAGCAGTTCTTC. It specifies CASSLAPGSTSSEQFF.

There are many counts of this clonotype. The V gene is TRBV6-5, the J gene TRBJ2-1; TRBD1 aligns across 7 bases. The CDR3 has 11 amino acids. V lost 5 bases to trimming and J lost 12 bases; unmatched junction nucleotides: 4. Germline loops: CDR1 MNHEY, CDR2 SVGAGI. The CDR3 nucleotides are TGTGCCAGCAGTCCAGGGACAGTGCAGTTCTTC. Translated, it gives CASSPGTVQFF.

The chain recombines TRBV28 with TRBJ2-1; 10 bases fit TRBD2. The CDR3 covers 16 residues. The V gene's germline CDR1 is MDHEN and CDR2 SYDVKM. The J segment lost 8 bases and the V segment lost 4 bases, leaving 11 bases of the junction unmatched. The CDR3 DNA sequence: TGTGCCAGCAGTTCCCCCGGGACTAGCGAACGCGATGAGCAGTTCTTC. This translates into CASSSPGTSERDEQFF.

The sample holds many counts of this clonotype. The V and J genes are TRBV7-2 and TRBJ1-1, with no clear D. Per germline, CDR1 SGHTA and CDR2 FQGNSA. This CDR3 comprises 14 residues. V was pared by 3 bases and J by 5 bases, with 13 bases between. CDR3 DNA sequence: TGTGCCAGCAGCTTCCCGGGAGGGAGAACTGAAGCTTTCTTT. Amino acid sequence: CASSFPGGRTEAFF. Filled out from reference TRBV7-2 and TRBJ1-1, the complete variable domain reads GAGVSQSPSNKVTEKGKDVELRCDPISGHTALYWYRQSLGQGLEFLIYFQGNSAPDKSGLPSDRFSAERTGGSVSTLTIQRTQQEDSAVYLCASSFPGGRTEAFFGQGTRLTVV.

This clonotype was seen at least ten times. The chain uses TRBV20-1 and TRBJ2-1, with D perhaps matching TRBD1 (6 bases). Per germline, CDR1 DFQATT and CDR2 SNEGSKA (reference sequence). Trimming stripped 0 bases from V and 7 bases from J, with 7 bases between. The CDR3 sequence is 12 residues long. The CDR3 sequence is CSAREQGNEQFF. DNA for the CDR3: TGCAGTGCTAGAGAACAGGGTAATGAGCAGTTCTTC.

The J gene is TRBJ2-7, the V gene TRBV7-3, with TRBD1 as a possible D gene (5 bases). This CDR3 contains 15 residues. Germline V gives CDR1 SGHTA, CDR2 FQGTGA. V was cut by 0 bases and J by 4 bases, with 13 bases left in between. The CDR3 nucleotides read TGTGCCAGCAGCTTAACGAGTACAGGAATGTACGAGCAGTACTTC. This codes for CASSLTSTGMYEQYF.

This clonotype has at least ten counts. This chain links TRBV2 with TRBJ2-3; tentatively, D is TRBD1 (5 bases). V was shortened by 7 bases and J by 2 bases, with 19 bases between the two germline ends. Germline loops: CDR1 SNHLY, CDR2 FYNNEI. The CDR3 has 16 residues. This CDR3 reads CASKGFGRAFTDTQYF. Here the CDR3 DNA reads TGTGCCAGCAAAGGGTTCGGCAGGGCATTCACAGATACGCAGTATTTT.